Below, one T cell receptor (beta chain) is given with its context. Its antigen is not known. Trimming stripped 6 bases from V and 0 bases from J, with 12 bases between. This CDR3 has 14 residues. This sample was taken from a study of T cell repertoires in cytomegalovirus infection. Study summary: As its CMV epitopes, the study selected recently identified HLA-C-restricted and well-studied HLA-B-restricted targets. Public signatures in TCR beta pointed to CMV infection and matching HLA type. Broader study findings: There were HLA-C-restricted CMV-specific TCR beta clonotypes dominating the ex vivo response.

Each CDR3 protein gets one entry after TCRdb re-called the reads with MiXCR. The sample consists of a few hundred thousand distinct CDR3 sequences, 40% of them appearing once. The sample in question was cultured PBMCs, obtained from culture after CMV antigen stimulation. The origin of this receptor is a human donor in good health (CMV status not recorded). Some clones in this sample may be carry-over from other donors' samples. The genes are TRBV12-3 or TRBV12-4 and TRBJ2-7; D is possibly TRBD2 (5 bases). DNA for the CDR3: TGTGCCAGCAGCCGAGAGGGCCCCTCCTACGAGCAGTACTTC. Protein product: CASSREGPSYEQYF.